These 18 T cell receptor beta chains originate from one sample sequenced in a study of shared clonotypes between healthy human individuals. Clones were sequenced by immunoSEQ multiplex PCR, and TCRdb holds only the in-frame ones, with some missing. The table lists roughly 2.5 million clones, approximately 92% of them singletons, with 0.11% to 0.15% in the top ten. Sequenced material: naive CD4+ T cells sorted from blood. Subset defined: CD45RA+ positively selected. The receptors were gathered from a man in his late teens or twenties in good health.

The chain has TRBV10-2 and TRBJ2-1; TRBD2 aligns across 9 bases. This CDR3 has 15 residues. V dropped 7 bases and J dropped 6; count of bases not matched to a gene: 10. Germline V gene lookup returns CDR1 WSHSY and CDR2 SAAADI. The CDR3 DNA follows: TGCGCCAGCAAGCGGGGACTAGCTTTCCCCAATGAGCAGTTCTTC. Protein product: CASKRGLAFPNEQFF.

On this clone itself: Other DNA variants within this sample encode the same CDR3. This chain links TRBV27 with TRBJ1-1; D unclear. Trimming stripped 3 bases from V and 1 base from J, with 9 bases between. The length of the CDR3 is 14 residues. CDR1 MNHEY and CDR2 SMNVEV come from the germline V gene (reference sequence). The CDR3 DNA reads TGTGCCAGCAGTTTTGAAGGAAGGAACACTGAAGCTTTCTTT. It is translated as CASSFEGRNTEAFF.

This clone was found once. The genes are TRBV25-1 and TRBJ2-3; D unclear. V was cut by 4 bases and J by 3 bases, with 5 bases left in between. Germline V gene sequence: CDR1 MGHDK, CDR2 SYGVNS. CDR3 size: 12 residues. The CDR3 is CASSGRTDTQYF. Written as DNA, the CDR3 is TGTGCCAGCAGTGGGCGTACAGATACGCAGTATTTT. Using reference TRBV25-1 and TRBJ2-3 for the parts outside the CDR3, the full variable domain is EADIYQTPRYLVIGTGKKITLECSQTMGHDKMYWYQQDPGMELHLIHYSYGVNSTEKGDLSSESTVSRIRTEHFPLTLESARPSHTSQYLCASSGRTDTQYFGPGTRLTVL.

CDR3 protein: CASSPLEENTEAFF. CDR3 nucleotides: TGTGCCAGCAGCCCCCTGGAGGAGAACACTGAAGCTTTCTTT. V is TRBV5-4 and J is TRBJ1-1; the D is unclear. The germline CDR1 and CDR2 sequences are SGHNT and YYREEE (reference sequence). The CDR3 totals 14 residues. V lost 4 bases and J lost 1, with 11 bases in between.

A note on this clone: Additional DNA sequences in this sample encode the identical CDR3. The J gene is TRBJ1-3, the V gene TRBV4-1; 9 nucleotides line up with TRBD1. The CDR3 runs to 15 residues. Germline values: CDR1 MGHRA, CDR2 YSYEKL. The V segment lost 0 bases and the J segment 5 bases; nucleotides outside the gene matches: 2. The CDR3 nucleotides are TGCGCCAGCAGCCAAGAAGGACAGGGGAGAAACACCATATATTTT. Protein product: CASSQEGQGRNTIYF.

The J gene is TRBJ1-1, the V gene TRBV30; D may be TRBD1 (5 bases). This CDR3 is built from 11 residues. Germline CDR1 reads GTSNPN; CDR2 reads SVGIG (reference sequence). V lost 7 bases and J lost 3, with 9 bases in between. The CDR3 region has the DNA TGTGCCTCAAGACAGCACACTGAAGCTTTCTTT. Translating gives CASRQHTEAFF. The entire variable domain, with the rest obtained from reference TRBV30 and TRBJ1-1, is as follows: SQTIHQWPATLVQPVGSPLSLECTVEGTSNPNLYWYRQAAGRGLQLLFYSVGIGQISSEVPQNLSASRPQDRQFILSSKKLLLSDSGFYLCASRQHTEAFFGQGTRLTVV.

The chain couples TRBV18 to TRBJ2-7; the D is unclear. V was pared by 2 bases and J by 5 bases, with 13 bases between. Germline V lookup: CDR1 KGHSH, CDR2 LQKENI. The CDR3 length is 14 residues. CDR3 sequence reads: CASSPGLVGNEQYF. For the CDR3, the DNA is TGTGCCAGCTCACCAGGGCTAGTTGGCAACGAGCAGTACTTC.

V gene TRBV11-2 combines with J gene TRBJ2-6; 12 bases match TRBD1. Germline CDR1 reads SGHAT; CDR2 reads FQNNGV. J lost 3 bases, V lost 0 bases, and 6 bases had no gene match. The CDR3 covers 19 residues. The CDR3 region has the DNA TGTGCCAGCAGCTTAGATTCGGGACAGGGGGCTCGTGGGGCCAACGTCCTGACTTTC. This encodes CASSLDSGQGARGANVLTF. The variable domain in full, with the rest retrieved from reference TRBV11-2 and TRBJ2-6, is EAGVAQSPRYKIIEKRQSVAFWCNPISGHATLYWYQQILGQGPKLLIQFQNNGVVDDSQLPKDRFSAERLKGVDSTLKIQPAKLEDSAVYLCASSLDSGQGARGANVLTFGAGSRLTVL.

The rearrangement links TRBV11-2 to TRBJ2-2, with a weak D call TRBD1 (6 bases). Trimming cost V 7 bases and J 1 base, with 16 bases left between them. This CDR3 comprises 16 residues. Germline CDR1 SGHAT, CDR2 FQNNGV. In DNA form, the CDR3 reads TGTGCCAGCACCCTCTCTGGGGGCAAGAACACCGGGGAGCTGTTTTTT. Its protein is CASTLSGGKNTGELFF.

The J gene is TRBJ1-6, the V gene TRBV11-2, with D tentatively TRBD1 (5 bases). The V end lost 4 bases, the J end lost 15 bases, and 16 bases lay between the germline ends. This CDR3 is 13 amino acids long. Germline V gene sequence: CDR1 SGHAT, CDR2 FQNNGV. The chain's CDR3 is CASSSNVGDGLHF. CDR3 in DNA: TGTGCCAGCAGCTCCAACGTCGGGGACGGCCTCCACTTT.

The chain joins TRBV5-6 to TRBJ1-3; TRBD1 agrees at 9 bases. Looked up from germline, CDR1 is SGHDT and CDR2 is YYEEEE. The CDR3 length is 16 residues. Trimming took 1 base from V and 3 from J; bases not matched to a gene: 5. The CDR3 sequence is CASSLRDRAFGNTIYF. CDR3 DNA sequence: TGTGCCAGCAGCTTGCGGGACAGGGCCTTTGGAAACACCATATATTTT.

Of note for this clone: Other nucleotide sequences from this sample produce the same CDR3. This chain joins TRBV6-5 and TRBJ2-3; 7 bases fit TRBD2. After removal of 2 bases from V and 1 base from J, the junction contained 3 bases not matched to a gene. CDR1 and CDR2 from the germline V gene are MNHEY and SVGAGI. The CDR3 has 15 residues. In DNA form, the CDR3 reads TGTGCCAGCAGTTACGGGGGGGGAGGCACAGATACGCAGTATTTT. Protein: CASSYGGGGTDTQYF.

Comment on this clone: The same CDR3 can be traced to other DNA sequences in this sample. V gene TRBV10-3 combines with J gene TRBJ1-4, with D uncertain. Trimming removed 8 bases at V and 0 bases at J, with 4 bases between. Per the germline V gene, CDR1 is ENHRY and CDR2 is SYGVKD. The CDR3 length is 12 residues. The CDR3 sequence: CAISATNEKLFF. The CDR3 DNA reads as TGTGCCATCTCTGCAACTAATGAAAAACTGTTTTTT.

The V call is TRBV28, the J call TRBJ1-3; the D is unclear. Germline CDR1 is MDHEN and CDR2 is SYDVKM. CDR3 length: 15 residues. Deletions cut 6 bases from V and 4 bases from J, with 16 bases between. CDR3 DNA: TGTGCCAGCAGCCCCTCCCGGGCCGGAGGAAACACCATATATTTT. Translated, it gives CASSPSRAGGNTIYF.

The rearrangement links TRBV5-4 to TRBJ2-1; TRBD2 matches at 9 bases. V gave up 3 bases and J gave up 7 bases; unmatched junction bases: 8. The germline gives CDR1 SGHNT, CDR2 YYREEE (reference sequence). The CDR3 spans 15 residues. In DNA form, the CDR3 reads TGTGCCAGCAGCTCTATAGCGGGAGTACAGAATGAGCAGTTCTTC. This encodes CASSSIAGVQNEQFF.

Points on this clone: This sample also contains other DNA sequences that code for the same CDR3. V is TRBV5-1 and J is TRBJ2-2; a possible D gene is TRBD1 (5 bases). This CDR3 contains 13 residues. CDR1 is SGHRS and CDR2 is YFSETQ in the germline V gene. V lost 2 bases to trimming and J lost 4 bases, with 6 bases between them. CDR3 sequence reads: CASSLGATGELFF. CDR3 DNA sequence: TGCGCCAGCAGCTTAGGGGCCACCGGGGAGCTGTTTTTT.

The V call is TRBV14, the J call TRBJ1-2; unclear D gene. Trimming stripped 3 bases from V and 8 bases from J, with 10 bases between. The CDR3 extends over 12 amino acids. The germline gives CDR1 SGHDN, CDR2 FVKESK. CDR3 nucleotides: TGTGCCAGCAGCCAGCAGTCGTCCGGCTACACCTTC. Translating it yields CASSQQSSGYTF.

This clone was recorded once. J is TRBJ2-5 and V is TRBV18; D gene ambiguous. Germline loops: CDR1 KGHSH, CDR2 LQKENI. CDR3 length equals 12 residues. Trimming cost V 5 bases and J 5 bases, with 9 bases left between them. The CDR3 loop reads CASSVQRETQYF. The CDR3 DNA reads TGTGCCAGCTCAGTTCAGAGGGAGACCCAGTACTTC.